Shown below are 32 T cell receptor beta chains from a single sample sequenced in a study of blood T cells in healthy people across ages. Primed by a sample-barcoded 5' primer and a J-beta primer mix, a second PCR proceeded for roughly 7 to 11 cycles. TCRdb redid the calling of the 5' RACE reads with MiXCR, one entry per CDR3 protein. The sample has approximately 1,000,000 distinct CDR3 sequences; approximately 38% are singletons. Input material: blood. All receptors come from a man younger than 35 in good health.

DNA for the CDR3: TGTGCCAGCAGCCAATCGGGGGGTTACAATGAGCAGTACTTC. Translating gives CASSQSGGYNEQYF. This chain links TRBV7-9 with TRBJ2-1; 7 bases are a match to TRBD2. The J call may be faulty, since TRBJ2-7 better matches the DNA end. The germline V gene encodes CDR1 SEHNR and CDR2 FQNEAQ (reference sequence). The CDR3 sequence is 14 residues long.

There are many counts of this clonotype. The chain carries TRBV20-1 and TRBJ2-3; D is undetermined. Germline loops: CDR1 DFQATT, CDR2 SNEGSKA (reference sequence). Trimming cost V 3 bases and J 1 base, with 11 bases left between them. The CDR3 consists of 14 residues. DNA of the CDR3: TGCAGTGCTAGGTTGGCGGACGGCACAGATACGCAGTATTTT. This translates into CSARLADGTDTQYF.

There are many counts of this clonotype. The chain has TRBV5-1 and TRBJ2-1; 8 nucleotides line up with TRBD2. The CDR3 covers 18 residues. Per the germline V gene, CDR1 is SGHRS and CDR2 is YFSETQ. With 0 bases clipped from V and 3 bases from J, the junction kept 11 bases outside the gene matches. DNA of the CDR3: TGCGCCAGCAGCTTGGATACGGGGGGGCCGGGAATCTACAATGAGCAGTTCTTC. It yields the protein CASSLDTGGPGIYNEQFF. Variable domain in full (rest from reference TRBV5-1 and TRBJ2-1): KAGVTQTPRYLIKTRGQQVTLSCSPISGHRSVSWYQQTPGQGLQFLFEYFSETQRNKGNFPGRFSGRQFSNSRSEMNVSTLELGDSALYLCASSLDTGGPGIYNEQFFGPGTRLTVL.

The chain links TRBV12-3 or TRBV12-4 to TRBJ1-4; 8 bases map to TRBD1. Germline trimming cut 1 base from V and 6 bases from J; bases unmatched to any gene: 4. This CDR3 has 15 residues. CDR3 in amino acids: CASSLGQGRDEKLFF. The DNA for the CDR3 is TGTGCCAGCAGTTTAGGACAGGGGAGGGATGAAAAACTGTTTTTT.

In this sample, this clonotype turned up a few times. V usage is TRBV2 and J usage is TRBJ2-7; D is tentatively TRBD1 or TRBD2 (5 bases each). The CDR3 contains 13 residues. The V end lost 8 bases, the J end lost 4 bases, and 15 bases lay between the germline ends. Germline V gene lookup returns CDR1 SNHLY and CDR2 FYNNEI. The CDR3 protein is CASGYRDRYEQYF. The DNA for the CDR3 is TGTGCCAGCGGATATAGGGACCGATACGAGCAGTACTTC.

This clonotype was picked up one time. The CDR3 DNA follows: TGCGCCAGCAGCTCGGGCAGGGGGGATGGAAATGAGCAGTTCTTC. Encoded protein: CASSSGRGDGNEQFF. The chain carries TRBV5-1 and TRBJ2-1, with D possibly being TRBD1 (7 bases). This CDR3 is 15 amino acids long. Deletions cut 3 bases from V and 7 bases from J, with 17 bases between. Germline CDR1 and CDR2: SGHRS and YFSETQ.

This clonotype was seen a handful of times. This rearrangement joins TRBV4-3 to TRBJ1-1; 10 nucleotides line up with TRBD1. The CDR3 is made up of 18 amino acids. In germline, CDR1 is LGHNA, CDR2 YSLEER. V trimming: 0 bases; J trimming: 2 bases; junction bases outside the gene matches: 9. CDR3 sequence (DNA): TGCGCCAGCAGCCAAGATAGAGGAGACAGGGGGCCTAACACTGAAGCTTTCTTT. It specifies CASSQDRGDRGPNTEAFF.

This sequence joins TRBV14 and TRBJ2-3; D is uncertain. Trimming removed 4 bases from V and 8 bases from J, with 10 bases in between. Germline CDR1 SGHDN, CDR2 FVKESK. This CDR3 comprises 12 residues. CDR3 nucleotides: TGTGCCAGCAGCCCTATGCCGGGTACGCAGTATTTT. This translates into CASSPMPGTQYF. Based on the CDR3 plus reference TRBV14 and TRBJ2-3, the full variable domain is EAGVTQFPSHSVIEKGQTVTLRCDPISGHDNLYWYRRVMGKEIKFLLHFVKESKQDESGMPNNRFLAERTGGTYSTLKVQPAELEDSGVYFCASSPMPGTQYFGPGTRLTVL.

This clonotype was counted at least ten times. The CDR3 bases are TGTGCCAGCAGCTTAGTAACAGCGTACGAGCAGTACTTC. This gives the protein CASSLVTAYEQYF. The chain has TRBV7-2 and TRBJ2-7; D gene uncertain. The V end lost 1 base, the J end lost 4 bases, and 8 bases lay between the germline ends. From germline, CDR1 is SGHTA and CDR2 FQGNSA. CDR3 length: 13 residues.

The CDR3 DNA follows: TGTGCCAGCAGCCTCGACAGGGGGCGAGCAACTAATGAAAAACTGTTTTTT. As protein: CASSLDRGRATNEKLFF. This chain links TRBV5-8 with TRBJ1-4; 10 bases match TRBD1. The CDR3 runs 17 residues. The V gene's germline CDR1 is SGHTS and CDR2 YDEGEE. Trimming cost V 4 bases and J 0 bases; bases outside gene matches: 6.

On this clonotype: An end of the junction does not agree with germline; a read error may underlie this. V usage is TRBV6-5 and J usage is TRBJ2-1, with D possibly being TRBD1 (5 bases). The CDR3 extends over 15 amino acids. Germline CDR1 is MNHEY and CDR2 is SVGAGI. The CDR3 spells CSSRARQSSYNEQFF. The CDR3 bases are TGTTCCAGCAGAGCAAGACAGAGCTCCTACAATGAGCAGTTCTTC.

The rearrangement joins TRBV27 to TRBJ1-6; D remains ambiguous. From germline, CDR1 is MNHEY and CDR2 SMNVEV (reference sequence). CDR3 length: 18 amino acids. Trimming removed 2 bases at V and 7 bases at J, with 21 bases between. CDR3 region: CASSLRWRFLTGNSPLHF. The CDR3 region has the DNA TGTGCCAGCAGTTTAAGATGGAGGTTTCTCACGGGGAATTCACCCCTCCACTTT.

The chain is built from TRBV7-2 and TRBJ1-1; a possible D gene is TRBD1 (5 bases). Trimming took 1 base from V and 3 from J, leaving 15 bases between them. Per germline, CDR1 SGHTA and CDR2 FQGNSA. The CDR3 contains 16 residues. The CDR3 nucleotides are TGTGCCAGCAGCTTAGTTTTTGGGGGAGGAGACACTGAAGCTTTCTTT. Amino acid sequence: CASSLVFGGGDTEAFF.

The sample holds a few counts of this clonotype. This chain's CDR3 is CASSQDTQGRETQYF. CDR3 sequence (DNA): TGCGCCAGCAGCCAAGATACACAGGGTCGAGAGACCCAGTACTTC. This chain uses TRBV4-3 with TRBJ2-5, with a possible D match to TRBD1 (6 bases). V gave up 0 bases and J gave up 4 bases, with 12 bases separating them. Germline V CDR1 and CDR2: LGHNA, YSLEER. The CDR3 loop spans 15 amino acids.

CDR3 DNA: TGCAGTGCCAGGCTGGGCCAAGCAGATACGCAGTATTTT. Translated: CSARLGQADTQYF. The chain uses TRBV20-1 and TRBJ2-3; D is uncertain. The ends were cut back, 6 bases at V and 4 bases at J, with 14 bases in the middle. This CDR3 has 13 residues. Germline CDR1 is DFQATT and CDR2 is SNEGSKA (reference sequence).

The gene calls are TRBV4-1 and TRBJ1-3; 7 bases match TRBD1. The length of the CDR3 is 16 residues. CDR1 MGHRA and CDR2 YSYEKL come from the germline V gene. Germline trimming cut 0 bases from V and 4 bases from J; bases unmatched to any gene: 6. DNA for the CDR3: TGCGCCAGCAGCCAAGAGGGACAGCCCAGGGGAAACACCATATATTTT. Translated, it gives CASSQEGQPRGNTIYF.

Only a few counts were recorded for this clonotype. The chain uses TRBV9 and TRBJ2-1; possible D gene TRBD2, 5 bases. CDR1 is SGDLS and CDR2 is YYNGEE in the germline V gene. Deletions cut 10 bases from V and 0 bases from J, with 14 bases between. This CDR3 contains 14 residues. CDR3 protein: CAYPGNSSYNEQFF. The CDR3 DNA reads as TGTGCCTACCCCGGGAACAGCTCCTACAATGAGCAGTTCTTC.

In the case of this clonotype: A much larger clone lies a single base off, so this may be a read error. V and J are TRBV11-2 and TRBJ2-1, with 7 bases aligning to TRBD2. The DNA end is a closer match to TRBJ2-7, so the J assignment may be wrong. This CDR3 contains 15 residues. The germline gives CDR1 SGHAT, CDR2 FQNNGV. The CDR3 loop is CASSWTSYTYNEQYF. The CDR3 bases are TGTGCCAGCAGCTGGACTAGTTATACTTACAATGAGCAGTACTTC.

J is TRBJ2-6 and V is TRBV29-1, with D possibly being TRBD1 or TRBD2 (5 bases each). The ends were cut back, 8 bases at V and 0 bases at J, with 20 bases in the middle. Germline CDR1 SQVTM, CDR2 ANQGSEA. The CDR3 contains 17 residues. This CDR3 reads CSPGRRGRSSGANVLTF. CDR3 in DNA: TGCAGCCCAGGGAGACGGGGACGGAGCTCTGGGGCCAACGTCCTGACTTTC.

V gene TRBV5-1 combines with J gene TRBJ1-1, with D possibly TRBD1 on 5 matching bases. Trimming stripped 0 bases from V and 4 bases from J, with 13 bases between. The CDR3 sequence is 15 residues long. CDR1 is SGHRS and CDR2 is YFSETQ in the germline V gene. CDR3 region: CASSLAGGASTEAFF. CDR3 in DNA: TGCGCCAGCAGCTTGGCGGGAGGGGCGAGCACTGAAGCTTTCTTT.

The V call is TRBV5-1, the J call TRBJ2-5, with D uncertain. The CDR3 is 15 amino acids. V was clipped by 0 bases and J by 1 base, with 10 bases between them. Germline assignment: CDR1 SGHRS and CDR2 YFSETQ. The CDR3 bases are TGCGCCAGCAGCTTGGGCTTGTATTCCCAAGAGACCCAGTACTTC. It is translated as CASSLGLYSQETQYF.

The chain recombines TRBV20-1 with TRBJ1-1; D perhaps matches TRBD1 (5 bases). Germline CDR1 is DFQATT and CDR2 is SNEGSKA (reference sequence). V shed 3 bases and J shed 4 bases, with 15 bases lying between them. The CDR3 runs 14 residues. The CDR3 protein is CSARGPGRVTEAFF. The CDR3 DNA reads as TGCAGTGCTAGGGGGCCAGGGCGGGTCACTGAAGCTTTCTTT.

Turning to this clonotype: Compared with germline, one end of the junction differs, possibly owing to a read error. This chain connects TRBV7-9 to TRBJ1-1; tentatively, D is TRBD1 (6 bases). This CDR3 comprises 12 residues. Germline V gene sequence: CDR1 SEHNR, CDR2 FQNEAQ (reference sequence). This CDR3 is CLVGAGGTEAFF. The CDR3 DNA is TGCCTTGTGGGGGCTGGGGGCACTGAAGCTTTCTTT.

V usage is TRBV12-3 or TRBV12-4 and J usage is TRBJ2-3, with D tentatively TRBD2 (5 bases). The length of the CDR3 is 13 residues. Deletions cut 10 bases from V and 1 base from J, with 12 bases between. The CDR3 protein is CATKVGGTDTQYF. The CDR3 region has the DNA TGTGCCACCAAAGTCGGGGGCACAGATACGCAGTATTTT.

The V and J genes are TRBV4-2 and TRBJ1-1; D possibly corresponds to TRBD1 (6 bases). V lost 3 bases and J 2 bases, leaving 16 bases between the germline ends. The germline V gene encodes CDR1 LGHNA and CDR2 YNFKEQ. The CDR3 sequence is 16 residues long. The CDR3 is CASSQRPLDRNTEAFF. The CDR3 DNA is TGTGCCAGCAGCCAGAGGCCTCTGGACAGAAACACTGAAGCTTTCTTT.

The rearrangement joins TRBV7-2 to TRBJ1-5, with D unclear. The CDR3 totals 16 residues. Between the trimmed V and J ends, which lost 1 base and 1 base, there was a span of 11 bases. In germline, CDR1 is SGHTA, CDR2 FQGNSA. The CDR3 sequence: CASSLGSRSSNQPQHF. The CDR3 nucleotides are TGTGCCAGCAGCTTAGGCTCCAGATCCAGCAATCAGCCCCAGCATTTT.

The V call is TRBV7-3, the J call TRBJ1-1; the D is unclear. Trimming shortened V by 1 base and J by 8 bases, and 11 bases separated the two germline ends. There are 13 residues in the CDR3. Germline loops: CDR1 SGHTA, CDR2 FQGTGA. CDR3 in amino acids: CASSLRAGREAFF. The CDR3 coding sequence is TGTGCCAGCAGCTTAAGGGCGGGGAGGGAAGCTTTCTTT.

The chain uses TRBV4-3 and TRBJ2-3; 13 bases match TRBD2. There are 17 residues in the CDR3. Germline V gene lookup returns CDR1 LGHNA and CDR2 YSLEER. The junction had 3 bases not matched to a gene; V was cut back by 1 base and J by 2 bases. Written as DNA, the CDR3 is TGCGCCAGCAGCCAAGGGGGACTAGCGGGGAACACAGATACGCAGTATTTT. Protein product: CASSQGGLAGNTDTQYF.

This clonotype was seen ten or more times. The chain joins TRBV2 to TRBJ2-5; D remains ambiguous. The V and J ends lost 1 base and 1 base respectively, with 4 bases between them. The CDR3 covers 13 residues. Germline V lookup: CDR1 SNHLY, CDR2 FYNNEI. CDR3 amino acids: CASSEDSQETQYF. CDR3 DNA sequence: TGTGCCAGCAGTGAAGACAGCCAAGAGACCCAGTACTTC.

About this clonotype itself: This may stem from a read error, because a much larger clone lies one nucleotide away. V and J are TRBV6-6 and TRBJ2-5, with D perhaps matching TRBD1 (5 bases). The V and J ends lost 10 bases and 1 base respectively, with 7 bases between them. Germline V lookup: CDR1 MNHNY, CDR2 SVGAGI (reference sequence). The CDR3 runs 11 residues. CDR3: CATRVQETQYF. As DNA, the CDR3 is TGTGCCACCAGGGTCCAAGAGACCCAGTACTTC.

CDR3 amino acids: CASSTARTDTDTQYF. In nucleotides, the CDR3 is TGTGCCAGCAGCACCGCTAGAACAGACACAGATACGCAGTATTTT. This chain uses TRBV7-2 with TRBJ2-3; D gene uncertain. V was pared by 5 bases and J by 2 bases, with 14 bases between. Germline V CDR1 and CDR2: SGHTA, FQGNSA. The CDR3 covers 15 residues.

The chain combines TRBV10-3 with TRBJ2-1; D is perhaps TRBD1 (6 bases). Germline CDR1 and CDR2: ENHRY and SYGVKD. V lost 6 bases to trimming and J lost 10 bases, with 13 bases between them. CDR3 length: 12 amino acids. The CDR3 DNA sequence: TGTGCCATCAGGGGAACAGGGTACGAGCAGTTCTTC. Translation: CAIRGTGYEQFF.